These T cell receptor beta chains were read from a single sample in a study of blood T cell repertoires in COVID-19. Clones were read by immunoSEQ multiplex PCR, and TCRdb kept only the in-frame ones, dropping some. The sample lists some 110,000 clones, about 85% seen once, with 7.7% in the top ten. Sequencing input: peripheral blood. All receptors derive from a human donor in a cohort sampled during active COVID-19. CDR3s include the opening cysteine and the closing phenylalanine or tryptophan. The order of the fields is clone size, V gene, D gene, J gene, CDR3 protein, CDR3 DNA. The D gene is left open where the match is weak. Clone size is stated in some rows and not others, as once, few, many or a class when expanded.

-,TRBV6-5,TRBD1,TRBJ2-5,CASHQQGLGTQYF,TGTGCCAGCCACCAACAGGGGCTAGGGACCCAGTACTTC
-,TRBV5-8,-,TRBJ1-4,CASSLGQHNEKLFF,TGTGCCAGCAGCTTGGGACAGCATAATGAAAAACTGTTTTTT
-,TRBV29-1,TRBD1,TRBJ1-1,CSVAYTGAWGVEAFF,TGCAGCGTCGCATATACAGGGGCCTGGGGGGTTGAAGCTTTCTTT
-,TRBV2,-,TRBJ1-5,CASSVVSAESGQPQHF,TGTGCCAGCAGTGTAGTTAGCGCCGAAAGTGGACAGCCCCAGCATTTT
-,TRBV19,TRBD2,TRBJ2-3,CASSITSGVITDTQYF,TGTGCCAGTAGTATAACTAGCGGGGTAATCACAGATACGCAGTATTTT
-,TRBV14,-,TRBJ2-2,CASRAAFTTGELFF,TGTGCCAGCAGGGCGGCTTTCACCACCGGGGAGCTGTTTTTT
-,TRBV10-2,TRBD2,TRBJ2-1,CASRLAGGQRHNEQFF,TGCGCCAGCCGGCTAGCGGGGGGCCAGAGACACAATGAGCAGTTCTTC
once,TRBV20-1,-,TRBJ1-1,CSGKDTTEAFF,TGCAGTGGCAAGGACACCACTGAAGCTTTCTTT
-,TRBV11-3,TRBD1,TRBJ2-4,CASSSYRGAKAKNIQYF,TGTGCCAGCAGCTCCTACAGGGGTGCCAAAGCCAAAAACATTCAGTACTTC
-,TRBV25-1,TRBD1,TRBJ2-5,CASSDYPGQGADQYF,TGTGCCAGCAGTGACTATCCGGGACAGGGGGCGGACCAGTACTTC
-,TRBV6-5,TRBD2,TRBJ2-1,CASSYGTSGNEQFF,TGTGCCAGCAGTTATGGGACTAGCGGAAATGAGCAGTTCTTC
-,TRBV7-3,-,TRBJ1-1,CASSLIPPPGRTEAFF,TGTGCCAGCAGCTTAATCCCCCCTCCAGGGCGTACTGAAGCTTTCTTT
-,TRBV21-1,-,TRBJ2-3,CASSKDDVRGGTDTQYF,TGTGCCAGCAGCAAAGACGACGTCCGCGGGGGCACAGATACGCAGTATTTT
-,TRBV6-6,TRBD1,TRBJ1-1,CASSNPGTGRNTEAFF,TGTGCCAGCAGTAACCCCGGGACAGGGAGGAACACTGAAGCTTTCTTT
-,TRBV12-5,TRBD2,TRBJ2-5,CASGSPYGLAGKETQYF,TGTGCTAGTGGTTCCCCATACGGACTAGCGGGGAAAGAGACCCAGTACTTC
-,TRBV2,-,TRBJ1-2,CASRDNTGYGYTF,TGTGCCAGCAGGGACAATACAGGATATGGCTACACCTTC
-,TRBV3-1/TRBV3-2,TRBD2,TRBJ2-1,CASSQDTSGGNEQFF,TGTGCCAGCAGCCAAGATACTAGCGGGGGCAATGAGCAGTTCTTC
-,TRBV7-2,-,TRBJ2-1,CASSLEIINAGQFF,TGTGCCAGCAGCTTAGAAATCATCAACGCCGGGCAGTTCTTC
-,TRBV7-3,TRBD2,TRBJ2-7,CASSFIAGDGEQYF,TGTGCCAGCAGCTTTATAGCGGGTGACGGCGAGCAGTACTTC
-,TRBV28,-,TRBJ2-7,CASRSTYEQYF,TGTGCCAGCAGATCTACCTACGAGCAGTACTTC
-,TRBV11-2,TRBD1,TRBJ1-2,CASSLAHGQGAGGYTF,TGTGCCAGCAGCTTAGCCCACGGACAGGGGGCTGGTGGCTACACCTTC
-,TRBV2,TRBD1,TRBJ1-2,CASSRQGGSEYGYTF,TGTGCCAGCAGTCGACAGGGAGGCAGTGAATATGGCTACACCTTC
-,TRBV19,-,TRBJ2-7,CASNDSGAPLWQYF,TGTGCCAGTAATGACAGTGGGGCGCCCCTATGGCAGTACTTC
-,TRBV29-1,TRBD2,TRBJ2-3,CSVERAGGLLSTDTQYF,TGCAGCGTTGAAAGAGCGGGGGGACTACTTAGCACAGATACGCAGTATTTT
medium-sized,TRBV6-5,TRBD2,TRBJ2-3,CASRSGGNTDTQYF,TGTGCCAGCAGAAGCGGGGGGAACACAGATACGCAGTATTTT
-,TRBV9,TRBD1,TRBJ1-4,CASSVAGTGVGKLFF,TGTGCCAGCAGCGTAGCCGGGACAGGGGTAGGAAAACTGTTTTTT
-,TRBV15,-,TRBJ1-2,CATSRAGSRPYGYTF,TGTGCCACCAGCAGGGCGGGTTCTAGGCCCTATGGCTACACCTTC
-,TRBV7-8,TRBD1,TRBJ1-5,CASSPRTGSNQPQHF,TGTGCCAGCAGCCCTCGGACAGGGAGCAATCAGCCCCAGCATTTT
-,TRBV7-8,-,TRBJ2-2,CASSYGGGGNTGELFF,TGTGCCAGCAGTTACGGGGGAGGGGGTAACACCGGGGAGCTGTTTTTT
-,TRBV7-2,TRBD1,TRBJ1-4,CASSLIYGTGIAKLFF,TGTGCCAGCAGCTTAATCTATGGGACAGGGATCGCAAAACTGTTTTTT
-,TRBV30,TRBD1,TRBJ1-5,CAWSGDRGRPQHF,TGTGCCTGGAGTGGGGACAGGGGTCGGCCCCAGCATTTT
-,TRBV11-2,TRBD1,TRBJ1-3,CASSWTGISGNTIYF,TGTGCCAGCAGCTGGACAGGGATCTCTGGAAACACCATATATTTT
-,TRBV18,TRBD1,TRBJ2-1,CASSQGGSGNEQFF,TGTGCCAGCTCACAAGGGGGCTCTGGGAATGAGCAGTTCTTC
-,TRBV18,-,TRBJ2-2,CASSPGLTDGELFF,TGTGCCAGCTCACCGGGACTCACCGACGGGGAGCTGTTTTTT
once,TRBV27,-,TRBJ1-5,CASSWDKYGQPQHF,TGTGCCAGCAGCTGGGACAAGTATGGTCAGCCCCAGCATTTT
-,TRBV11-3,TRBD2,TRBJ2-3,CASSYPGLANTQYF,TGTGCCAGCAGTTACCCGGGACTAGCGAATACGCAGTATTTT
-,TRBV6-1,TRBD1,TRBJ1-5,CASSESNRGRHQPQHF,TGTGCCAGCAGTGAGTCGAACAGGGGAAGGCATCAGCCCCAGCATTTT
-,TRBV19,-,TRBJ2-7,CASSPYVDGGSYEQYF,TGTGCCAGTAGTCCCTATGTAGACGGAGGATCCTACGAGCAGTACTTC
-,TRBV7-9,TRBD2,TRBJ2-2,CASSQREGLARPGELFF,TGTGCCAGCAGCCAGCGGGAGGGACTAGCGAGACCCGGGGAGCTGTTTTTT
-,TRBV19,TRBD1,TRBJ1-1,CASSVGQGYTEAFF,TGTGCCAGTAGTGTAGGACAGGGGTACACTGAAGCTTTCTTT
-,TRBV7-3,-,TRBJ1-2,CASSSGVGYGYTF,TGTGCCAGCAGCTCAGGGGTGGGCTATGGCTACACCTTC
-,TRBV7-9,TRBD2,TRBJ2-3,CASSLPLAGGSTDTQYF,TGTGCCAGCAGCTTACCCCTAGCGGGGGGTTCCACAGATACGCAGTATTTT
-,TRBV19,-,TRBJ1-1,CASRVSQGTEAFF,TGTGCCAGTAGAGTGAGCCAGGGCACTGAAGCTTTCTTT
-,TRBV9,TRBD1,TRBJ2-3,CASSAVGTGGRDTQYF,TGTGCCAGCAGCGCCGTCGGGACAGGGGGACGAGATACGCAGTATTTT
-,TRBV14,-,TRBJ2-1,CASSVNNEQFF,TGTGCCAGCAGCGTAAACAATGAGCAGTTCTTC
-,TRBV27,-,TRBJ2-7,CASSRRGDSYEQYF,TGTGCCAGCAGTCGGCGGGGCGACTCCTACGAGCAGTACTTC
-,TRBV19,TRBD1,TRBJ2-6,CASSRDRVLSGANVLTF,TGTGCCAGTAGCAGGGACAGGGTCCTCTCTGGGGCCAACGTCCTGACTTTC
-,TRBV18,-,TRBJ2-1,CASSPGGYEQFF,TGTGCCAGCTCACCAGGGGGGTATGAGCAGTTCTTC
few,TRBV7-9,-,TRBJ1-3,CASSLDGRQGNTIYF,TGTGCCAGCAGCTTAGACGGGAGACAGGGAAACACCATATATTTT
-,TRBV24-1,TRBD1,TRBJ1-2,CATSDSTGTYGYTF,TGTGCCACCAGTGATTCGACAGGGACCTATGGCTACACCTTC
-,TRBV11-2,TRBD1,TRBJ1-1,CASSLRQGGNTEAFF,TGTGCCAGCAGCCTAAGACAGGGGGGGAACACTGAAGCTTTCTTT
once,TRBV27,TRBD1,TRBJ1-1,CASSHPGTGVNTEAFF,TGTGCCAGCAGTCACCCCGGGACAGGGGTGAACACTGAAGCTTTCTTT
-,TRBV3-1/TRBV3-2,TRBD2,TRBJ2-7,CASRGLAGYSYEQYF,TGTGCCAGCAGGGGATTAGCGGGATACTCCTACGAGCAGTACTTC